These 18 T cell receptor beta chains originate from one sample sequenced in a study of response to subunit inactivated influenza vaccine. TCRdb re-analysed the RT-PCR reads in MiXCR, keeping a single row per CDR3 protein. The sample carries roughly 760,000 distinct CDR3 sequences, less than 25% recorded once. The sample consisted of PBMCs from blood, taken 5 to 6 days after vaccination. The receptors derive from a man aged 45-65 years who received an inactivated influenza vaccine.

This clonotype has just a few counts. The V and J genes are TRBV12-3 or TRBV12-4 and TRBJ1-1, with 8 bases identical to TRBD1. J was trimmed by 5 bases and V by 6 bases; bases with no gene match: 8. The CDR3 loop spans 14 amino acids. The chain's CDR3 is CASRSGGAATEAFF. In nucleotides, the CDR3 is TGTGCCAGCAGGTCAGGGGGCGCGGCGACTGAAGCTTTCTTT.

This rearrangement joins TRBV6-2 or TRBV6-3 to TRBJ2-1, with unresolved D. With 7 bases removed from V and 2 bases from J, the gap between germline ends came to 3 bases. The germline CDR1 and CDR2 sequences are MNHEY and SVGEGT. The CDR3 loop spans 11 amino acids. The CDR3 DNA follows: TGTGCCAGCACCGCCTACAATGAGCAGTTCTTC. Encoded protein: CASTAYNEQFF.

The sample holds a few counts of this clonotype. The chain is built from TRBV11-2 and TRBJ2-1, with D perhaps matching TRBD2 (6 bases). The CDR3 loop spans 13 amino acids. CDR1 is SGHAT, CDR2 FQNNGV, per germline. Trimming cost V 5 bases and J 7 bases, with 12 bases left between them. The CDR3 spells CASSTGTPNEQFF. CDR3 bases: TGTGCCAGCAGCACCGGGACTCCAAATGAGCAGTTCTTC.

In its sample, this clonotype was seen many times. The genes are TRBV7-6 and TRBJ2-2; D ambiguous. The CDR3 extends over 13 amino acids. V gave up 2 bases and J gave up 6 bases, with 7 bases separating them. The germline CDR1 and CDR2 sequences are SGHVS and FNYEAQ. The CDR3 is CASSLTESGELFF. In nucleotides, the CDR3 is TGTGCCAGCAGCTTAACGGAATCCGGGGAGCTGTTTTTT.

The V and J genes are TRBV20-1 and TRBJ2-5; 16 nucleotides agree with TRBD2. The ends lost 7 bases at V and 4 bases at J; junction bases unmatched: 9. CDR1 is DFQATT and CDR2 is SNEGSKA in the germline V gene (reference sequence). The CDR3 sequence is 16 residues long. Here the CDR3 DNA reads TGCAGTGTTACAGGGACTAGCGGGAGGGCCCGAGAGACCCAGTACTTC. Protein product: CSVTGTSGRARETQYF.

This clonotype was found a few times. This chain uses TRBV5-1 with TRBJ2-1; maybe TRBD2 (6 bases). Between the trimmed V and J ends, which lost 4 bases and 11 bases, there was a span of 13 bases. The CDR3 consists of 12 residues. Germline V gives CDR1 SGHRS, CDR2 YFSETQ. This CDR3 reads CASSQGLEKQFF. CDR3 DNA: TGCGCCAGCAGCCAGGGACTCGAAAAGCAGTTCTTC.

This clonotype was counted a few times. The rearrangement links TRBV27 to TRBJ2-7; perhaps TRBD1 as D (6 bases). The CDR3 totals 16 residues. Trimming pared 6 bases from V and 3 bases from J, leaving 21 bases between. In germline, CDR1 is MNHEY, CDR2 SMNVEV (reference sequence). The chain's CDR3 is CASSFSLGTQHYEQYF. In DNA, the CDR3 is TGTGCCAGCAGCTTCTCACTCGGGACACAACACTACGAGCAGTACTTC.

This clonotype came up a few times. V gene TRBV7-6 combines with J gene TRBJ1-1, with 8 bases aligning to TRBD1. Germline trimming cut 0 bases from V and 1 base from J; bases unmatched to any gene: 13. Germline V CDR1 and CDR2: SGHVS, FNYEAQ. The CDR3 has 19 residues. CDR3: CASSLASQTGEYRNTEAFF. In nucleotides, the CDR3 is TGTGCCAGCAGCTTAGCGTCTCAGACAGGGGAATATAGGAACACTGAAGCTTTCTTT.

This clonotype was found a few times. The J gene is TRBJ2-1, the V gene TRBV3-1; 10 nucleotides match TRBD1. This CDR3 comprises 15 residues. V trimming: 2 bases; J trimming: 6 bases; junction bases outside the gene matches: 4. CDR1 and CDR2 from the germline V gene are LGHDT and YNNKEL (reference sequence). CDR3 bases: TGTGCCAGCAGCCAATGGACAGGGGGGAGCAATGAGCAGTTCTTC. It codes for CASSQWTGGSNEQFF.

Only a few counts were recorded for this clonotype. The chain employs TRBV5-6 and TRBJ2-7; TRBD2 matches at 7 bases. The junction had 6 bases not matched to a gene; V was cut back by 0 bases and J by 3 bases. The CDR3 consists of 15 residues. Germline CDR1 reads SGHDT; CDR2 reads YYEEEE. CDR3 sequence reads: CASSLGGAGNYEQYF. DNA of the CDR3: TGTGCCAGCAGCTTGGGTGGAGCGGGGAACTACGAGCAGTACTTC.

The genes are TRBV24-1 and TRBJ2-2, with D perhaps matching TRBD1 (5 bases). Germline CDR1 KGHDR, CDR2 SFDVKD. V lost 9 bases, J lost 4 bases, and 20 bases lay in between. There are 16 residues in the CDR3. In DNA, the CDR3 is TGTGCCACCGCCGATGGGGCAGATGGCCCCACCGGGGAGCTGTTTTTT. Amino acid sequence: CATADGADGPTGELFF.

The chain joins TRBV3-1 to TRBJ2-3, with D possibly being TRBD1 (6 bases). V was shortened by 1 base and J by 3 bases, with 11 bases between the two germline ends. This CDR3 is 15 amino acids long. Germline lookup yields CDR1 LGHDT and CDR2 YNNKEL (reference sequence). CDR3 coding DNA: TGTGCCAGCAGCCAAGTGGGGACAAGGACAGATACGCAGTATTTT. This codes for CASSQVGTRTDTQYF.

This clonotype occurred a few times. The V call is TRBV10-1, the J call TRBJ2-3; 14 bases line up with TRBD2. Looked up from germline, CDR1 is WNHNN and CDR2 is SYGVQD (reference sequence). The CDR3 is 17 amino acids. With V trimmed by 1 base and J by 4 bases, 4 bases remained unmatched. The CDR3 coding sequence is TGCGCCAGCAGTGAGTGGACTAGCGGGGGGTCCGCAGATACGCAGTATTTT. Translating it yields CASSEWTSGGSADTQYF.

The chain is built from TRBV5-1 and TRBJ1-1; TRBD1 matches 8 bases. This CDR3 is 15 amino acids long. Trimming removed 4 bases from V and 6 bases from J; junction bases left unmatched: 11. Germline CDR1 and CDR2: SGHRS and YFSETQ. The CDR3 is CASSTTPGGGPEAFF. CDR3 DNA sequence: TGCGCCAGCAGCACGACCCCAGGGGGCGGCCCTGAAGCTTTCTTT.

This sequence joins TRBV28 and TRBJ2-1; the match to TRBD2 covers 8 bases. The germline CDR1 and CDR2 sequences are MDHEN and SYDVKM. Trimming at V came to 6 bases and at J to 0 bases, leaving 4 bases not matched to a gene. The CDR3 has 15 residues. For the CDR3, the DNA is TGTGCCAGCAGCCCGGGGGGGTTCTCCTACAATGAGCAGTTCTTC. It encodes CASSPGGFSYNEQFF. The whole variable domain, remainder taken from reference TRBV28 and TRBJ2-1, is DVKVTQSSRYLVKRTGEKVFLECVQDMDHENMFWYRQDPGLGLRLIYFSYDVKMKEKGDIPEGYSVSREKKERFSLILESASTNQTSMYLCASSPGGFSYNEQFFGPGTRLTVL.

There are a few counts of this clonotype. This chain connects TRBV29-1 to TRBJ2-5, with D possibly being TRBD2 (6 bases). Trimming pared 3 bases from V and 3 bases from J, leaving 11 bases between. Germline CDR1 reads SQVTM; CDR2 reads ANQGSEA. CDR3 size: 13 residues. The CDR3 reads CSVEAGWEETQYF. The CDR3 DNA reads TGCAGCGTTGAGGCGGGGTGGGAAGAGACCCAGTACTTC.

The rearrangement joins TRBV4-3 to TRBJ2-2; 7 bases line up with TRBD1. The V and J ends lost 2 bases and 3 bases, in that order; junction bases with no gene match: 6. CDR1 is LGHNA, CDR2 YSLEER, per germline. CDR3 length equals 16 residues. The CDR3, as DNA: TGCGCCAGCAGCCAAACCGGGACAGATTACACCGGGGAGCTGTTTTTT. Protein: CASSQTGTDYTGELFF.

J is TRBJ2-1 and V is TRBV6-2 or TRBV6-3; 9 bases map to TRBD1. The CDR3 has 15 residues. V was clipped by 6 bases and J by 2 bases; unmatched bases: 5. Germline values: CDR1 MNHEY, CDR2 SVGEGT. The CDR3 loop reads CASRMTGGPYNEQFF. The CDR3 coding sequence is TGTGCCAGCAGGATGACAGGGGGTCCCTACAATGAGCAGTTCTTC.